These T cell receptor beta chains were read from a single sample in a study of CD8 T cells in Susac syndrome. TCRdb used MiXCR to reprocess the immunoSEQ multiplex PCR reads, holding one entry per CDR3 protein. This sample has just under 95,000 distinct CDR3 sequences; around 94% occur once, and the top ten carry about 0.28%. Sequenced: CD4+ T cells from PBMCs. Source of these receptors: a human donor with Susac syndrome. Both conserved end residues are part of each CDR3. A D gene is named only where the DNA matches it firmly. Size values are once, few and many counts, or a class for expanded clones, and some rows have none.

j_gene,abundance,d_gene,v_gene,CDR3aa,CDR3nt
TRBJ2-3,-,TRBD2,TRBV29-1,CSVDGLAPRGDTQYF,TGCAGCGTTGACGGACTAGCCCCGAGAGGTGATACGCAGTATTTT
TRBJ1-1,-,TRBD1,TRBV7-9,CASSPLIRQGGMANTEAFF,TGTGCCAGCAGCCCCTTAATACGACAAGGGGGCATGGCGAACACTGAAGCTTTCTTT
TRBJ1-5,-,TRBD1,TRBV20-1,CSAETGGSHSGPQHF,TGCAGTGCTGAAACAGGGGGCTCCCACTCTGGGCCCCAGCATTTT
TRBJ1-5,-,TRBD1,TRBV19,CASRTGVSPQHF,TGTGCCAGTAGGACAGGGGTTTCGCCCCAGCATTTT
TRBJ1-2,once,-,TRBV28,CASILYGYTF,TGTGCCAGCATCCTTTATGGCTACACCTTC
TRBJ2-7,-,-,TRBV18,CASSSTVYEQYF,TGTGCCAGCTCATCAACAGTCTACGAGCAGTACTTC
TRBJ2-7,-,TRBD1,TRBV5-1,CASSLLGTASYEQYF,TGCGCCAGCAGCTTACTCGGGACAGCCTCCTACGAGCAGTACTTC
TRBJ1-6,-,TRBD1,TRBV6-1,CASSAGTDNSPLHF,TGTGCCAGCAGTGCCGGGACAGATAATTCACCCCTCCACTTT
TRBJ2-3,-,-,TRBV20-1,CSARALEGGATDTQYF,TGCAGTGCTAGAGCCCTCGAGGGGGGGGCCACAGATACGCAGTATTTT
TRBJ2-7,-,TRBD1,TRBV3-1,CASSQRFWDRVSYEQYF,TGTGCCAGCAGCCAAAGATTTTGGGACAGGGTGTCCTACGAGCAGTACTTC
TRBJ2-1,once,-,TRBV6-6,CALGHNEQFF,TGTGCTTTGGGGCACAATGAGCAGTTCTTC
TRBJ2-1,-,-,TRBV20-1,CSAPPDSQSYNEQFF,TGCAGTGCTCCACCAGACAGTCAGTCCTACAATGAGCAGTTCTTC
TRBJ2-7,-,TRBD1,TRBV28,CASSPHWTGGTYEQYF,TGTGCCAGCAGTCCCCATTGGACAGGGGGGACCTACGAGCAGTACTTC
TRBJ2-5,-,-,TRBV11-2,CASSFSRTEETQYF,TGTGCCAGCAGCTTTTCCCGGACAGAGGAGACCCAGTACTTC
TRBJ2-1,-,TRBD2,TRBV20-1,CSARLAGAYNEQFF,TGCAGTGCTAGATTGGCGGGGGCCTACAATGAGCAGTTCTTC
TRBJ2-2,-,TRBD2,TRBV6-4,CASGGTSGLSTGELFF,TGTGCCAGCGGGGGGACTAGCGGACTAAGCACCGGGGAGCTGTTTTTT
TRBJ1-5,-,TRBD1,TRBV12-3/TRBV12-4,CASSLGTGISNQPQHF,TGTGCCAGCAGTTTAGGGACAGGAATTAGCAATCAGCCCCAGCATTTT
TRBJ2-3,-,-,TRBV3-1,CASSLVPADTQYF,TGTGCCAGCAGCCTTGTCCCGGCAGATACGCAGTATTTT
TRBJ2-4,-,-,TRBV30,CAWSDWKGEADIQYF,TGTGCCTGGAGTGATTGGAAGGGGGAGGCGGACATTCAGTACTTC
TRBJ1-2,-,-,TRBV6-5,CASSYSIGTHGYTF,TGTGCCAGCAGTTACTCGATCGGCACCCACGGCTACACCTTC
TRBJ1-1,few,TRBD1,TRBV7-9,CASSPGQGARTEAFF,TGTGCCAGCAGCCCGGGACAGGGGGCGCGAACTGAAGCTTTCTTT
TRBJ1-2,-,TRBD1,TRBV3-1,CASSQLQGVSIGGYTF,TGTGCCAGCAGCCAACTCCAGGGGGTCAGTATAGGTGGCTACACCTTC
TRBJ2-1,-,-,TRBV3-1,CASSQDGAGLDEQFF,TGTGCCAGCAGCCAAGATGGGGCAGGGTTGGATGAGCAGTTCTTC
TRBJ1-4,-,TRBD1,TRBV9,CASSDRDRGEKLFF,TGTGCCAGCAGCGATCGGGACAGAGGCGAAAAACTGTTTTTT
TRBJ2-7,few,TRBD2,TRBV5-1,CASTAGTSGEKQYF,TGCGCCAGCACGGCCGGGACTAGCGGGGAGAAGCAGTACTTC
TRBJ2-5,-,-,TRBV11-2,CASSPAPTGLQETQYF,TGTGCCAGCAGCCCTGCCCCCACAGGGCTCCAAGAGACCCAGTACTTC
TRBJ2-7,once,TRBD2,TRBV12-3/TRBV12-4,CASSLERGAPYEQYF,TGTGCCAGCAGTTTGGAGCGGGGGGCGCCATACGAGCAGTACTTC
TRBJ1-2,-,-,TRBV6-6,CASNQDSYGYTF,TGTGCCAGCAACCAAGACAGCTATGGCTACACCTTC
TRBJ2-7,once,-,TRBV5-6,CASSSRHLTYEQYF,TGTGCCAGCAGCTCCCGACACCTCACCTACGAGCAGTACTTC
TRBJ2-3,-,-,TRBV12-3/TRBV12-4,CASSPTGITSTDTQYF,TGTGCCAGCAGTCCGACGGGGATTACTAGCACAGATACGCAGTATTTT
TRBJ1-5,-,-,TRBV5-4,CASSAFGGGQPQHF,TGTGCCAGCAGCGCCTTCGGGGGGGGTCAGCCCCAGCATTTT
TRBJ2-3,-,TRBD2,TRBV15,CATSSPGLLPDTQYF,TGTGCCACCAGCAGTCCGGGACTATTACCGGATACGCAGTATTTT
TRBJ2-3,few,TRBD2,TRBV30,CAWSVGGGADTQYF,TGTGCCTGGAGTGTGGGGGGGGGAGCAGATACGCAGTATTTT
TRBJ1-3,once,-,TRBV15,CATSSGREISGNTIYF,TGTGCCACCAGCAGCGGACGGGAGATCTCTGGAAACACCATATATTTT
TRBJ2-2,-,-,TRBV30,CAWSGSGTGELFF,TGTGCCTGGAGTGGGTCGGGCACCGGGGAGCTGTTTTTT
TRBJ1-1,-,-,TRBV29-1,CSVGVHSGMNTEAFF,TGCAGCGTTGGGGTACACAGCGGTATGAACACTGAAGCTTTCTTT
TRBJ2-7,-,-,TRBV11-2,CASSADFYEQYF,TGTGCCAGCAGTGCGGACTTTTACGAGCAGTACTTC
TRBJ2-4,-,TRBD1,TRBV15,CATSLGTALAKNIQYF,TGTGCCACCAGCCTAGGGACAGCTCTAGCCAAAAACATTCAGTACTTC
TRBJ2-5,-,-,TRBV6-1,CASSEGAGNLQETQYF,TGTGCCAGCAGTGAAGGAGCTGGGAACCTACAAGAGACCCAGTACTTC
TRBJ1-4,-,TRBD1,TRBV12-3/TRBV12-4,CASSLPLPGQGLGTNEKLFF,TGTGCCAGCAGTTTGCCCCTCCCGGGACAGGGTCTCGGGACTAATGAAAAACTGTTTTTT
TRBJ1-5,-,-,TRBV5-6,CASSEGGRHQPQHF,TGTGCCAGCAGCGAGGGAGGGAGGCATCAGCCCCAGCATTTT
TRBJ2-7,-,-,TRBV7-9,CASSLSSGNEQYF,TGTGCCAGCAGCTTATCGTCGGGGAACGAGCAGTACTTC
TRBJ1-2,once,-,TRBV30,CAGRGAGYTF,TGTGCCGGTCGAGGGGCCGGCTACACCTTC
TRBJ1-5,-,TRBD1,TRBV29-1,CSVVLAKGTGGSQPQHF,TGCAGCGTTGTTTTGGCTAAGGGGACAGGGGGCTCACAGCCCCAGCATTTT
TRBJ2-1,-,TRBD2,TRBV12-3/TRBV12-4,CASSFGSGGSYNEQFF,TGTGCCAGCAGTTTCGGTAGCGGGGGGTCCTACAATGAGCAGTTCTTC
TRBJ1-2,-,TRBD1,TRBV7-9,CASSLDGDSLYGYTF,TGTGCCAGCAGCTTAGACGGGGACAGTTTGTATGGCTACACCTTC
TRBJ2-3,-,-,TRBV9,CASSTGTARTDTQYF,TGTGCCAGCAGCACTGGGACGGCTCGGACAGATACGCAGTATTTT